What follows describes a single T cell receptor (beta chain). This clonotype was detected only once. Its target antigen remains unknown. Qualities for individual bases were not recorded, and no much larger clone is one base off. A single read is weak support. Including the terminal cysteine and phenylalanine, the CDR3 comprises 15 residues. Only the CDR3 part of the read is kept: 45 bases, read in frame from the first base. From the germline V gene (reference sequence), CDR1 is SEHNR and CDR2 is FQNEAQ. For this chain, trimming is 5 bases at the V end and 8 bases at the J end, and the number of junction bases without a gene match is 10. This sample stems from a study of vaccination and CD4 T cells after COVID-19 (dated by TCRdb to 2021 to 2024). Context from the whole study: Every convalescent patient had a positive nasal swab PCR test for SARS-CoV-2, with mild disease in 8 to 10 patients and severe disease in one. The convalescent cohort included six males and four females, with two Hispanic individuals, seven Caucasians, two Asians and one multiracial person. Participants got two doses of the Pfizer-BioNTech BNT162b2 vaccine (n=8) or two doses of the Moderna mRNA-1273 vaccine (n=2). Post-COVID blood samples were collected from convalescent patients a median of around 100 days after diagnosis, with a range of about 30 to 180 days. Post-vaccine blood samples were taken a median of approximately 76 days after the second vaccine dose, with a range of roughly 13 to 250 days. The cultures were stimulated with overlapping spike peptide pools from SARS-CoV-2 and from the common cold coronaviruses HCoV-NL63, HCoV-OC43 and HCoV-229E. Control cultures received a CEFX viral epitope pool as the positive control, an HIV-1 Nef peptide pool as the negative control, or no peptide. The spike-specific CD4+ TCR repertoire was compared before and after mRNA vaccination in approximately 9 COVID-19 convalescent patients and a few infection-naive healthy vaccine recipients. What the research found in general, with its limitations: Nearly all vaccine-specific clones in convalescent patients (304 of 307) were mono-reactive for SARS-CoV-2 spike rather than cross-reactive with common cold coronaviruses. The study included relatively few convalescent patients and did not analyze early timepoints after natural infection. In convalescent patients, a median around 86% of post-vaccine SARS-CoV-2-reactive clones were detected only after vaccination, suggesting vaccine-specific priming. The median count of SARS-CoV-2-reactive clonotypes went up from some 23 after infection to a few dozen after vaccination, although the change was not significant.

The library was built by means of PCR. TCR sequencing of DNA from cultured CD4+ T cells used the Oncomine TCR Beta short-read assay at the Johns Hopkins FTIC core. The QIAamp micro DNA kit was used to extract genomic DNA from the cultured CD4+ T cells. Oncomine TCR Beta libraries made from cultured CD4+ T cells were pooled using unique dual indexes and sequenced on an Illumina iSeq 100. As for the original processing: Non-productive sequences were removed, and CDR3s not starting with C, not ending with F or W, or shorter than 7 amino acids were discarded. The MANAFEST web application identified antigen-specific clonotypes by comparing peptide-stimulated wells against reference wells and other culture wells. For a clone to be called positive, the clone needed an FDR below 0.05, an odds ratio above 5, and a productive frequency above 0.1% in at least two of three replicate wells. A clonotype was classed as cross-reactive if the clonotype showed significant expansion both in SARS-CoV-2 spike wells and in at least one common cold coronavirus spike condition. Levenshtein distances (stringdist) and unrooted phylogenetic trees (ape) in R version 3.6.1 were used to assess CDR3 homology. Clones were called with MiXCR by TCRdb after fastp trimmed the public reads at Q25, and only in-frame beta chains were retained. Every distinct CDR3 protein forms one entry, paired with its most common genes and DNA. It is TCRdb's table, rather than the study itself, that gives the V and J calls and clone size. The sample yields under 15,000 distinct CDR3 sequences; 35% to 55% were counted once. Approximately 21% of the sample lies in the top ten.

In the paper's terms, the treatment or condition label means: approximately 10-day PBMC culture with coronavirus spike peptide pools or control peptides (ViraFEST assay). The ViraFEST assay was used in the study, in which antigen-specific T cells were expanded with peptide pools and expanded clonotypes were subsequently identified by TCR sequencing. Positive SARS-CoV-2 PCR tests in the convalescent patients dated from March to December 2020, before Alpha, Beta and Delta variants emerged in the United States. Each well held millions of PBMCs cultured in IMDM containing approximately 5% human AB serum and roughly 10 IU/ml IL-2, with about 9.4 ug/ml peptide pools added. Half of the culture medium was replaced with fresh IL-2-containing medium on days 3 and 7. After roughly 11 days of culture, CD4+ T cells were isolated by negative selection with the EasySep CD4+ T cell isolation kit. Ficoll-Paque Plus gradient centrifugation was used to isolate PBMCs from whole blood, and the isolated PBMCs were then either used fresh or cryopreserved at -140C. Each culture condition was generally run in triplicate wells.

This receptor was obtained from a human donor who had recovered from COVID-19. Specimen: CD4+ T cells from blood, cultured in vitro, collected before SARS-CoV-2 vaccination. This sequence uses TRBV7-9 and TRBJ2-1; a stretch of 9 junction bases matches TRBD2. The DNA sequence reads TGTGCCAGCAGCGGATCCGGGACTAGCCTCCATGAGCAGTTCTTC. It encodes CASSGSGTSLHEQFF. Where the CDR3 stops, the reference TRBV7-9 and TRBJ2-1 genes take over; the full variable domain is DTGVSQNPRHKITKRGQNVTFRCDPISEHNRLYWYRQTLGQGPEFLTYFQNEAQLEKSRLLSDRFSAERPKGSFSTLEIQRTEQGDSAMYLCASSGSGTSLHEQFFGPGTRLTVL.